Here is one TCR beta chain with its context. Its antigen is unidentified. The record originates from a study of shared clonotypes between healthy human individuals. Study-wide results and caveats: In contrast to clonotypes shared by all four donors, non-shared clonotypes had lower generation probabilities.

The data were produced by immunoSEQ multiplex PCR, yet TCRdb's version contains in-frame clones alone and is incomplete. The sample records 2 million or so clones, about 95% being singletons. CD8 cells classed as naive were CD45RO-negative and positively selected for CCR7, excluding terminally differentiated effector memory CD45RA+ cells. Sequences were obtained from naive CD8+ T cells sorted from blood. This sequence was found in a man aged 18 to 30 in good health.

The CDR3 reads CAWPPDGNTIYF. CDR3 bases: TGTGCCTGGCCCCCCGATGGAAACACCATATATTTT. V is TRBV30 and J is TRBJ1-3, with D unclear. There are 12 residues in the CDR3. In germline, CDR1 is GTSNPN, CDR2 SVGIG (reference sequence). Trimming shortened V by 5 bases and J by 3 bases, and 8 bases separated the two germline ends.